The rows below give T cell receptor beta chains drawn from one sample of a study of T cells expressing NK-cell markers. TCRdb reprocessed the 5' RACE reads; each CDR3 protein has one entry and no DNA is given. Reported are about 540,000 distinct CDR3 sequences; the ten largest clones contain roughly 3.5%. Input material: blood T cells: a sorted CD56 or NKG2C T cell subset, CD4+ or CD8+ T cells, or bulk PBMC T cells (not recorded which). The receptors originated from a man between 18 and 35 years old in good health. Both conserved end residues are part of each CDR3.

j_call v_call cdr3_aa
TRBJ2-6 TRBV12-3/TRBV12-4 CASERDEDVLTF
TRBJ2-5 TRBV7-9 CASSSSDDETQYF
TRBJ2-3 TRBV12-3/TRBV12-4 CASIYKGTSGLASTDTQYF
TRBJ2-3 TRBV12-3/TRBV12-4 CASSFGRATDTQYF
TRBJ2-7 TRBV20-1 CSAREVLAGHNSYEQYF
TRBJ2-7 TRBV6-2/TRBV6-3 CASSYDRAYYEQYF
TRBJ2-1 TRBV12-3/TRBV12-4 CASRPQTSYNEQFF
TRBJ1-1 TRBV3-1 CASSQRTGATEAFF
TRBJ2-5 TRBV7-9 CASSTKPADYEETQYF
TRBJ2-3 TRBV11-3 CASSLAASGSADTQYF
TRBJ2-5 TRBV18 CASSRGIGTGQETQYF
TRBJ2-3 TRBV3-1 CASSQSPIRDTQYF
TRBJ1-1 TRBV12-3/TRBV12-4 CASSATGWSTEAFF
TRBJ2-2 TRBV7-9 CASKGPGELFF
TRBJ2-7 TRBV3-1 CASSQAGTPNEQYF
TRBJ2-5 TRBV6-5 CASSYGYSREYQETQYF
TRBJ2-5 TRBV15 CATSRGTSGQLETQYF
TRBJ2-3 TRBV20-1 CSAGWASGRTSTDTQYF
TRBJ1-1 TRBV18 CASSQTQGLNTEAFF
TRBJ2-2 TRBV6-6 CASLRMNTGELFF
TRBJ2-5 TRBV25-1 CASSGAVRETQYF
TRBJ1-2 TRBV20-1 CSAPQSLPGKNYGYTF
TRBJ1-2 TRBV4-1 CASSQNKWNYGYTF